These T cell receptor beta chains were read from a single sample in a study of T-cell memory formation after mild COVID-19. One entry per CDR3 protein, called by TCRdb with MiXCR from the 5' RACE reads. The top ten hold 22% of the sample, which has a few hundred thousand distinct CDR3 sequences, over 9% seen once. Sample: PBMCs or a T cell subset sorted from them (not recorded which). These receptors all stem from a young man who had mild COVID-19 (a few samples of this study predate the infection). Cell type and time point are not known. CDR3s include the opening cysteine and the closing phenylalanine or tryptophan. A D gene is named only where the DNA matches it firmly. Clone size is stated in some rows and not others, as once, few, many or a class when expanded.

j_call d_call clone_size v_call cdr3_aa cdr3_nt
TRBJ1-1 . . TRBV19 CASKSPDTEAFF TGTGCCAGTAAATCGCCGGACACTGAAGCTTTCTTT
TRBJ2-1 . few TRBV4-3 CASSQVRSKQFF TGCGCCAGCAGCCAAGTGCGGAGTAAGCAGTTCTTC
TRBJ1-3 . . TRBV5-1 CASSFTPGNTIYF TGCGCCAGCAGCTTTACCCCTGGAAACACCATATATTTT
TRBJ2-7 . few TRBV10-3 CAISVWVTYEQYF TGTGCCATCAGTGTTTGGGTGACCTACGAGCAGTACTTC
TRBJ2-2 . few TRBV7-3 CASSFTGGNTGELFF TGTGCCAGCAGCTTTACCGGGGGGAACACCGGGGAGCTGTTTTTT
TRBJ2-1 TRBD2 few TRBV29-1 CSVGRESGGFNEQFF TGCAGCGTTGGGAGGGAGTCGGGGGGTTTCAATGAGCAGTTCTTC
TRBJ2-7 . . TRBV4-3 CASPYEQYF TGCGCCAGTCCCTACGAGCAGTACTTC
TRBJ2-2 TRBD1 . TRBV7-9 CASSQWTGGNTGELFF TGTGCCAGCAGCCAGTGGACAGGGGGGAACACCGGGGAGCTGTTTTTT
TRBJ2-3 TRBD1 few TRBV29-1 CSVGVNRGITDTQYF TGCAGCGTTGGGGTAAACAGGGGGATCACAGATACGCAGTATTTT
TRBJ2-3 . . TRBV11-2 CASSPDGGRHTQYF TGTGCCAGCAGCCCGGACGGGGGTCGGCATACGCAGTATTTT
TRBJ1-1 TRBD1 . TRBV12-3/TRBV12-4 CASSRDRWDTEAFF TGTGCCAGCAGCCGGGACAGGTGGGACACTGAAGCTTTCTTT
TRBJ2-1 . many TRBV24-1 CATGDRSSYNEQFF TGTGCCACCGGGGACCGCAGCTCCTACAATGAGCAGTTCTTC
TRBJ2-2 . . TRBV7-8 CASSHRGDTGELFF TGTGCCAGCAGCCATAGGGGGGACACCGGGGAGCTGTTTTTT
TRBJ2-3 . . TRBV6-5 CASRFGGTDTQYF TGTGCCAGCAGGTTTGGGGGCACAGATACGCAGTATTTT
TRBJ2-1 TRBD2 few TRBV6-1 CASSALGGLVVNEQFF TGTGCCAGCAGCGCCTTAGGAGGACTAGTTGTCAATGAGCAGTTCTTC
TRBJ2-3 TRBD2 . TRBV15 CATSGLRGGLDTQYF TGTGCCACCAGCGGGCTGCGGGGGGGCCTAGATACGCAGTATTTT
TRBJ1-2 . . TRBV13 CASSLVWQYTF TGTGCCAGCAGCTTAGTGTGGCAGTACACCTTC
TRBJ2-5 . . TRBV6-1 CASSVWVGETQYF TGTGCCAGCAGTGTTTGGGTTGGGGAGACCCAGTACTTC
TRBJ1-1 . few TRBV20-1 CSAARGADTEAFF TGCAGTGCTGCGCGGGGGGCGGACACTGAAGCTTTCTTT
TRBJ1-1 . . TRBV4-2 CASSPEGWGDTEAFF TGTGCCAGCAGCCCCGAAGGATGGGGGGACACTGAAGCTTTCTTT
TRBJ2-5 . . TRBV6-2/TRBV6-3 CASIGGGLETQYF TGTGCCAGCATAGGAGGGGGCTTGGAGACCCAGTACTTC
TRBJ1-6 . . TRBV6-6 CASSYTEFGGDVGSPLHF TGTGCCAGCAGTTACACCGAATTCGGGGGGGATGTCGGTTCACCCCTCCACTTT
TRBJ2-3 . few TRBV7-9 CASIRPGDTDTQYF TGTGCCAGCATCCGCCCCGGGGACACAGATACGCAGTATTTT
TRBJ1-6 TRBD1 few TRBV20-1 CSARIPGQGHSPLHF TGCAGTGCTAGAATACCGGGACAGGGACATTCACCCCTCCACTTT
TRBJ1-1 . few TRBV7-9 CASSLSGQNTEAFF TGTGCCAGCAGCTTATCAGGGCAGAACACTGAAGCTTTCTTT
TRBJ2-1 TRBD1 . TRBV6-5 CASRTGTGSSYNEQFF TGTGCCAGCAGAACTGGGACAGGGAGCTCCTACAATGAGCAGTTCTTC
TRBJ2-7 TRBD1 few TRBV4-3 CASSPASGTGVSEQYF TGCGCCAGCAGCCCAGCGTCCGGGACAGGGGTTTCCGAGCAGTACTTC
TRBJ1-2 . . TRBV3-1 CASSHLTSNYGYTF TGTGCCAGCAGCCACCTGACCAGTAACTATGGCTACACCTTC
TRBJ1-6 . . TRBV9 CASKDFRNNSPLHF TGTGCCAGCAAGGATTTCCGGAATAATTCACCCCTCCACTTT
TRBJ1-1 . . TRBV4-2 CASSQDTLAGYTEAFF TGTGCCAGCAGCCAAGATACGCTCGCAGGCTACACTGAAGCTTTCTTT
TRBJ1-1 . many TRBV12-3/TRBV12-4 CASRTSMEGTEAFF TGTGCCAGCAGGACTTCAATGGAAGGAACTGAAGCTTTCTTT
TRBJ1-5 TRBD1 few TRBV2 CASSEANRDRNQPQHF TGTGCCAGCAGTGAAGCTAACCGGGACAGAAATCAGCCCCAGCATTTT
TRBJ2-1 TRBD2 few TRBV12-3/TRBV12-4 CASSLAIRGGRTEQFF TGTGCCAGCAGTTTAGCGATTCGGGGGGGCCGGACTGAGCAGTTCTTC
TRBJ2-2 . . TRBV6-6 CASSGHITGELFF TGTGCCAGCTCGGGACACATCACCGGGGAGCTGTTTTTT
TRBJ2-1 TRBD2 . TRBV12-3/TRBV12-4 CASSSLLAGEQFF TGTGCCAGCAGTTCATTATTAGCGGGTGAGCAGTTCTTC
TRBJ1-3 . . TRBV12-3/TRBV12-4 CASSSGGTGNTIYF TGTGCCAGCAGTTCAGGAGGGACTGGAAACACCATATATTTT
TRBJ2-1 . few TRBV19 CASNSGLYHNEQFF TGTGCCAGTAATTCCGGACTCTACCACAATGAGCAGTTCTTC
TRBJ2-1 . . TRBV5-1 CASSSGFTGIHEQFF TGCGCCAGCAGCTCAGGATTTACGGGGATCCATGAGCAGTTCTTC
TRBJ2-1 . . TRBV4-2 CASSQELTREQFF TGTGCCAGCAGCCAAGAACTTACTCGTGAGCAGTTCTTC